This T cell receptor beta chain was sequenced for a study of molecular identifiers for immune sequencing clone quantification. This clonotype was recorded many times. The antigen is not known. TCRdb passed the PCR reads through MiXCR, listing each CDR3 protein once. This sample carries 600,000 to 650,000 distinct CDR3 sequences, just under 20% of them seen once, and the ten largest clones take around 0.9%. Between 20,000 and 1,000,000 sorted cells, with 10%, 30% or 50% RNA, yielded naive CD8 libraries. The sorting of naive CD8 T cells used the CD8+CD4-CCR7+CD45RA+ phenotype. Study-level findings and limits: Clones above 20 RNA copies held over 97% of effector molecules, under 1% in naive cells. Shared barcodes on identical TCR molecules could underestimate the sizes of highly expanded clones.

The CDR3 extends over 14 amino acids. V was pared by 4 bases and J by 3 bases, with 13 bases between. Per the germline V gene, CDR1 is DFQATT and CDR2 is SNEGSKA (reference sequence). What was sequenced was naive CD8+ T cells from blood, with Jurkat cell RNA spiked in. Subset noted: FACS-sorted CD8+CD4-CCR7+CD45RA+ naive T cells. This sequence joins TRBV20-1 and TRBJ1-5; D is undetermined. The clonotype was recovered from a human donor in good health. Some libraries in this study had Jurkat cell RNA spiked in. Here the CDR3 reads CSATTDVVNQPQHF. The CDR3 DNA reads as TGCAGTGCTACGACCGACGTGGTCAATCAGCCCCAGCATTTT.